Below, one TCR beta chain is given with its context. The antigen remains unidentified. Produced via immunoSEQ multiplex PCR; TCRdb's table is partial and in-frame only. The sample holds about 100,000 clones, more than 85% seen once. This record belongs to a study of graft-versus-host responses after intestinal transplantation. The study's findings and limits: Allograft clonal ratios (graft-versus-host to host-versus-graft) were high in patients who had graft-donor T cell macrochimerism.

CDR3 length: 17 amino acids. V gave up 5 bases and J gave up 0 bases; unmatched junction bases: 12. CDR1 SGHTA and CDR2 FQGTGA come from the germline V gene. This receptor was taken from a human donor who was the organ donor for an intestinal transplant. The sample was unstimulated CD4+ T cells sorted from spleen or lymph node cells, taken before transplant. This rearrangement joins TRBV7-3 to TRBJ1-2; TRBD1 matches at 7 bases. In DNA, the CDR3 is TGTGCCAGCAGCCAACACGGGGGGGACAGAGCTAACTATGGCTACACCTTC. Residues: CASSQHGGDRANYGYTF.